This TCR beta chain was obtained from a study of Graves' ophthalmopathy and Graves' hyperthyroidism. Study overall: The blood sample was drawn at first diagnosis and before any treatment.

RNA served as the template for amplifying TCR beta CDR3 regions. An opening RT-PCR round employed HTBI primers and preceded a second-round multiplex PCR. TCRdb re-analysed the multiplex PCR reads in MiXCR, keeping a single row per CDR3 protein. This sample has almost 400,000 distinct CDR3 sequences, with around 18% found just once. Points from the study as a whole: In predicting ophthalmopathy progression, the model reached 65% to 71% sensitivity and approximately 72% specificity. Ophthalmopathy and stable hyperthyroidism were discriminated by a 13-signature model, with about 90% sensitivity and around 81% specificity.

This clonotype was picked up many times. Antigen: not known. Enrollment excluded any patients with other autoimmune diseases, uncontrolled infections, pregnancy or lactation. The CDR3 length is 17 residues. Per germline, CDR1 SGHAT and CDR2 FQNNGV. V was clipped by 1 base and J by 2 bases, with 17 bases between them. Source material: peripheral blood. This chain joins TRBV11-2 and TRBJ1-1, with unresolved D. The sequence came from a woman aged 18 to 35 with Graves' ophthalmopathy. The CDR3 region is CASSLGGTGNANTEAFF. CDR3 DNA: TGTGCCAGCAGCTTAGGCGGTACGGGGAATGCAAACACTGAAGCTTTCTTT. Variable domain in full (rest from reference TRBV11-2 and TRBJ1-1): EAGVAQSPRYKIIEKRQSVAFWCNPISGHATLYWYQQILGQGPKLLIQFQNNGVVDDSQLPKDRFSAERLKGVDSTLKIQPAKLEDSAVYLCASSLGGTGNANTEAFFGQGTRLTVV.